This T cell receptor (beta chain) was profiled in a study of blood T cell repertoires in COVID-19. CDR1 is WNHNN, CDR2 SYGVQD, per germline (reference sequence). The CDR3 sequence is 14 residues long. V gave up 7 bases and J gave up 0 bases; unmatched junction bases: 4. Participants were aged about 18 to 90 years, lived in around 25 US areas, and enrolled virtually. Participant-reported clinical history was the basis for cohort assignment. The study counted Cohort 3 donors as recovered given two negative PCRs, clearance, or symptom resolution. Sequencing used immunoSEQ multiplex PCR; TCRdb keeps in-frame clones, though not all of them. Of more than 250,000 clones listed, around nine tenths are singletons.

This receptor was identified in a woman between 18 and 30 years old who had recovered from COVID-19. The sequenced sample was PBMCs or T cells enriched from blood (not recorded which). The J gene is TRBJ2-3, the V gene TRBV10-1, with 7 nucleotides matching TRBD1. CDR3 in amino acids: CASKGAASTDTQYF. The CDR3 DNA is TGCGCCAGCAAGGGGGCAGCTAGCACAGATACGCAGTATTTT.